This TCR beta chain was sequenced in a study of CD4 T cells in relation to SARS-CoV-2 and coronaviruses. Across the study: ViraFEST: approximately nine-day antigen culture of PBMCs, then TCR beta CDR3 sequencing. Shared crossreactive spike epitopes were mapped to their HLA restriction.

Generated by immunoSEQ multiplex PCR, the TCRdb table keeps only in-frame clones and is missing some. Of tens of thousands of clones listed, more than 75% are singletons. Unexposed donor CD4+ T cells date from 2011-2018, before the COVID-19 pandemic. The cells were cultured for about ten days before CD4+ T cells were isolated. Fresh IL-2 medium replaced half the medium on days 3 and 7. As to this clone: Its specificity is unknown.

The sequence was obtained from a human donor in good health. What was sequenced was CD4+ T cells from PBMCs, cultured in vitro.

CDR3 nucleotide sequence: TGTGCCAGCAGCTTCCTAGGACAGGGGGCGTACAATGAGCAGTTCTTC. Amino acids: CASSFLGQGAYNEQFF. The genes are TRBV5-4 and TRBJ2-1; TRBD1 aligns across 11 bases. The CDR3 is 16 amino acids. CDR1 is SGHNT and CDR2 is YYREEE in the germline V gene (reference sequence). Trimming cost V 2 bases and J 4 bases; bases outside gene matches: 5.